This TCR beta chain was recovered during a study of T cell responses to AZD1222 COVID-19 vaccine. This clone was recorded once. Germline-derived CDR1 and CDR2 are LGHDT and YNNKEL (reference sequence). Trimming stripped 0 bases from V and 1 base from J, with 12 bases between. The CDR3 is 16 amino acids. This table comes from immunoSEQ multiplex PCR, and its TCRdb copy is limited to in-frame clones, with some not included. The data show 180,000 or so clones, 85% to 95% seen once. The TCR was taken from an adult in good health. This specimen was peripheral blood, taken on day 0 of AZD1222 vaccination. This sequence joins TRBV3-1 (or the pseudogene TRBV3-2) and TRBJ2-5; unclear D gene. CDR3 in amino acids: CASSQDRLWGQETQYF. The CDR3 coding sequence is TGTGCCAGCAGCCAAGACAGGCTTTGGGGCCAAGAGACCCAGTACTTC.